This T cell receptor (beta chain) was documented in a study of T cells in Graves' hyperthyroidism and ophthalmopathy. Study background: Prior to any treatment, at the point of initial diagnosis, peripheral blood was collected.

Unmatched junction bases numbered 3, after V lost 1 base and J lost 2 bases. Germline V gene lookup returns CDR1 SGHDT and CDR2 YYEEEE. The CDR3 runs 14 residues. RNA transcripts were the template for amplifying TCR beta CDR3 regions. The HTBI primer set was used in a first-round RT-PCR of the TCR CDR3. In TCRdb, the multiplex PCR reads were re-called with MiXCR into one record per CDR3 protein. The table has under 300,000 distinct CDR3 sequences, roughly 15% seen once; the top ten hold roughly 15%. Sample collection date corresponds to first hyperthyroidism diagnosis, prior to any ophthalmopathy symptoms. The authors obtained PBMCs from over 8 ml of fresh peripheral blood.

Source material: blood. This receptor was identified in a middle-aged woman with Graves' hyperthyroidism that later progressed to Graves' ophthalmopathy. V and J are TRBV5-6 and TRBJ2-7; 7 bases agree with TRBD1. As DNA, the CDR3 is TGTGCCAGCAGCTTGCCGACAGGGACCTACGAGCAGTACTTC. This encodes CASSLPTGTYEQYF.